One sample yielded the 21 T cell receptor beta chains listed below, sequenced in a study of T cell repertoires in cytomegalovirus infection. Antigens of these TCRs are unknown. One entry per CDR3 protein, called by TCRdb with MiXCR from the reads. Counted here are fewer than 1,000,000 distinct CDR3 sequences, around 31% occurring once; the ten biggest clones make up 11% to 15%. The source material was cultured CD8+ T cells from PBMCs, sampled from culture after CMV antigen stimulation. These receptors were taken from a human donor in good health (CMV status not recorded). Some clones in this sample may be carry-over from other donors' samples.

This clonotype was picked up a small number of times. V usage is TRBV19 and J usage is TRBJ2-4, with 9 bases matching TRBD2. CDR3 length: 15 residues. CDR1 and CDR2 from the germline V gene are LNHDA and SQIVND (reference sequence). V shed 5 bases and J 3 bases; nucleotides not matched to a gene: 5. The CDR3 protein is CASSPWTSDKNIQYF. The CDR3 DNA sequence: TGTGCCAGTAGTCCCTGGACTAGCGACAAAAACATTCAGTACTTC.

The chain links TRBV11-1 to TRBJ1-6; D is perhaps TRBD1 (5 bases). The V gene lost 4 bases and the J gene lost 12 bases, with 13 bases spanning the gap. There are 13 residues in the CDR3. Germline V gives CDR1 SGHAT, CDR2 FQDESV (reference sequence). The CDR3 is CASSYRQQKPLHF. The DNA for the CDR3 is TGTGCCAGCAGCTACCGACAGCAAAAACCCCTCCACTTT.

This clonotype was found many times. This chain connects TRBV7-2 to TRBJ2-7, with D possibly being TRBD1 (6 bases). The CDR3 covers 16 residues. The germline gives CDR1 SGHTA, CDR2 FQGNSA. V lost 5 bases, J lost 1 base, and 18 bases lay in between. The CDR3, as DNA: TGTGCCAGCAGCCCGTGGACAGACCCTACATCCTACGAGCAGTACTTC. Translating gives CASSPWTDPTSYEQYF.

The chain links TRBV27 to TRBJ1-1; TRBD1 might be the D (6 bases). The CDR3 is 15 residues long. Germline CDR1 reads MNHEY; CDR2 reads SMNVEV (reference sequence). The ends were cut back, 0 bases at V and 1 base at J, with 9 bases in the middle. The CDR3 sequence: CASSLSGAGNTEAFF. CDR3 nucleotide sequence: TGTGCCAGCAGTTTATCGGGGGCTGGGAACACTGAAGCTTTCTTT.

The chain links TRBV28 to TRBJ2-1; 8 bases map to TRBD1. The CDR3 is made up of 14 amino acids. Trimming cost V 9 bases and J 6 bases; bases outside gene matches: 10. The germline V gene has CDR1 MDHEN and CDR2 SYDVKM. The DNA for the CDR3 is TGTGCCAGTCTTCCCGGACAGGGCCTCAATGAGCAGTTCTTC. Amino acid sequence: CASLPGQGLNEQFF.

The J gene is TRBJ1-1, the V gene TRBV12-3 or TRBV12-4; no clear D. Trimming pared 5 bases from V and 6 bases from J, leaving 13 bases between. This CDR3 comprises 13 residues. The chain's CDR3 is CASSPRGPPEAFF. The CDR3 bases are TGTGCCAGCAGTCCGCGCGGGCCTCCTGAAGCTTTCTTT.

The chain uses TRBV27 and TRBJ2-7; D may match TRBD1 or TRBD2 (5 bases each). V lost 5 bases and J lost 5, with 13 bases in between. Germline CDR1 reads MNHEY; CDR2 reads SMNVEV (reference sequence). This CDR3 contains 13 residues. CDR3 region: CASSHRKGHEQYV. CDR3 coding DNA: TGTGCCAGCAGTCACCGCAAGGGACACGAGCAGTACGTC.

In this sample, this clonotype turned up many times. The chain uses TRBV7-6 and TRBJ2-2, with a possible D match to TRBD2 (5 bases). The CDR3 sequence is 13 residues long. Germline V gene data show CDR1 as SGHVS and CDR2 as FNYEAQ. V lost 5 bases to trimming and J lost 5 bases, with 9 bases between them. The CDR3 region is CASSQDLTGELFF. The CDR3, as DNA: TGTGCCAGCAGCCAGGACTTGACCGGGGAGCTGTTTTTT.

The CDR3 is CASSLGLAGGYTQYF. The CDR3 coding sequence is TGTGCCAGCAGCTTAGGACTAGCGGGGGGCTATACGCAGTATTTT. The rearrangement links TRBV11-2 to TRBJ2-3; TRBD2 aligns across 13 bases. The CDR3 loop spans 15 amino acids. V lost 1 base, J lost 7 bases, and 2 bases stayed unmatched. The germline V gene has CDR1 SGHAT and CDR2 FQNNGV. Based on the CDR3 plus reference TRBV11-2 and TRBJ2-3, the full variable domain is EAGVAQSPRYKIIEKRQSVAFWCNPISGHATLYWYQQILGQGPKLLIQFQNNGVVDDSQLPKDRFSAERLKGVDSTLKIQPAKLEDSAVYLCASSLGLAGGYTQYFGPGTRLTVL.

V and J are TRBV14 and TRBJ1-2; D possibly corresponds to TRBD1 (5 bases). The V gene's germline CDR1 is SGHDN and CDR2 FVKESK. The CDR3 is 15 residues long. The V and J ends lost 2 bases and 8 bases respectively, with 18 bases between them. CDR3 in amino acids: CASSQTGTDNWGYTF. The CDR3 DNA reads as TGTGCCAGCAGCCAAACCGGGACGGACAATTGGGGCTACACCTTC.

At least ten counts were recorded for this clonotype. The CDR3 DNA reads as TGTGCCAGCAGCTTTGGAGGAGGGACCGGGGAGCTGTTTTTT. Its protein is CASSFGGGTGELFF. The V and J genes are TRBV7-6 and TRBJ2-2; maybe TRBD2 (6 bases). Trimming cost V 3 bases and J 5 bases, with 10 bases left between them. CDR1 SGHVS and CDR2 FNYEAQ come from the germline V gene. This CDR3 region has 14 residues.

The chain couples TRBV27 to TRBJ2-5; 9 positions match TRBD1. The germline CDR1 and CDR2 sequences are MNHEY and SMNVEV (reference sequence). The J segment lost 6 bases and the V segment lost 6 bases, leaving 8 bases of the junction unmatched. The CDR3 is 14 amino acids. The CDR3 DNA follows: TGTGCCAGCAGGGCCGGGACAGGGCCGAAGACCCAGTACTTC. Its translation is CASRAGTGPKTQYF.

The sample holds a few counts of this clonotype. V is TRBV19 and J is TRBJ1-3, with D hard to call. The CDR3 totals 15 residues. V lost 8 bases, J lost 0 bases, and 14 bases lay in between. Germline assignment: CDR1 LNHDA and CDR2 SQIVND (reference sequence). CDR3 residues: CASAPDASSGNTIYF. In DNA, the CDR3 is TGTGCCAGTGCGCCGGACGCGAGCTCTGGAAACACCATATATTTT.

Ten or more counts support this clonotype. The J gene is TRBJ1-1, the V gene TRBV7-9; the D is unclear. In germline, CDR1 is SEHNR, CDR2 FQNEAQ (reference sequence). V shed 1 base and J shed 2 bases, with 14 bases lying between them. CDR3 size: 16 residues. CDR3 nucleotides: TGTGCCAGCAGCTTAGGATTGCGACAAATAAACACTGAAGCTTTCTTT. Protein sequence: CASSLGLRQINTEAFF.

In the case of this clonotype: The conserved closing phenylalanine or tryptophan is absent in this CDR3, likely reflecting a read error. The gene calls are TRBV9 and TRBJ2-3, with a possible D match to TRBD2 (5 bases). This CDR3 has 13 residues. Germline CDR1 and CDR2: SGDLS and YYNGEE. Between the trimmed V and J ends, which lost 2 bases and 1 base, there was a span of 5 bases. In DNA, the CDR3 is TGTGCCAGCAGCGTGGGAGGCACAGATACGCAGTATTAT. As protein: CASSVGGTDTQYY.

This clonotype was found a few times. The V and J genes are TRBV12-3 or TRBV12-4 and TRBJ1-1; 9 positions agree with TRBD1. V shed 0 bases and J 4 bases; nucleotides not matched to a gene: 6. CDR3 length equals 16 residues. The CDR3 bases are TGTGCCAGCAGTTTAGCCGGACAGGGGTATGGCACTGAAGCTTTCTTT. Translating it yields CASSLAGQGYGTEAFF.

The rearrangement joins TRBV2 to TRBJ2-5; D may be TRBD2 (5 bases). The CDR3 totals 15 residues. The V and J ends lost 3 bases and 7 bases respectively, with 18 bases between them. Germline lookup yields CDR1 SNHLY and CDR2 FYNNEI. The CDR3 DNA follows: TGTGCCAGCAGTGAGAACTACAAGCCCGCGGGGACCCAGTACTTC. Protein: CASSENYKPAGTQYF.

This chain connects TRBV10-3 to TRBJ2-1, with 7 bases aligning to TRBD2. The CDR3 is made up of 18 amino acids. From germline, CDR1 is ENHRY and CDR2 SYGVKD. V shed 0 bases, J shed 2 bases, and the junction held 10 bases outside the gene matches. CDR3 region: CAISESGDRDYPYNEQFF. The CDR3 DNA is TGTGCCATCAGTGAGTCAGGGGACCGGGACTACCCCTACAATGAGCAGTTCTTC.

The DNA for the CDR3 is TGTGCCAGCAGCGTCGACACTAGCGGGGGGGTTAGCGAGCAGTACGTC. This encodes CASSVDTSGGVSEQYV. V is TRBV11-3 and J is TRBJ2-7, with 13 bases that match TRBD2. V shed 5 bases, J shed 6 bases, and the junction held 10 bases outside the gene matches. Per the germline V gene, CDR1 is SGHNT and CDR2 is YENEEA. The CDR3 consists of 16 residues.

Regarding this clonotype: With a much larger clone just one base away, this may be a read error. J is TRBJ2-1 and V is TRBV7-6; no clear D. Per germline, CDR1 SGHVS and CDR2 FNYEAQ. This CDR3 comprises 11 residues. DNA of the CDR3: TGTGCCAACAGCTCGGAGATTGAGCAGTTCTTC. Protein: CANSSEIEQFF.

This chain connects TRBV6-8 to TRBJ1-5; D not resolved. Trimming took off 5 bases at V and 7 bases at J, with 12 bases between the two ends. Germline V lookup: CDR1 MNHGY, CDR2 SAAAGT. The CDR3 contains 13 residues. CDR3 sequence (DNA): TGTGCCAGCAGTAGGCGTATGGGGCAGCCCCAGCATTTT. It translates to CASSRRMGQPQHF.